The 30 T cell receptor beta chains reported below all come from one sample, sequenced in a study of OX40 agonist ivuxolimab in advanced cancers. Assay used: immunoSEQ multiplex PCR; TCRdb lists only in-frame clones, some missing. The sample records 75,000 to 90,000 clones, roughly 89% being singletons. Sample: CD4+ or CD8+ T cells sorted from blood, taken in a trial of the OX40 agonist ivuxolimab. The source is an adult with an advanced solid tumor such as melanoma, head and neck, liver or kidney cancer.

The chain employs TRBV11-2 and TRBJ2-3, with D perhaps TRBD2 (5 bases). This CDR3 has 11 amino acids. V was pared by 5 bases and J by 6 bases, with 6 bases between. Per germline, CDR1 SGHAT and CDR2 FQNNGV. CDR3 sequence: CASSAGDTQYF. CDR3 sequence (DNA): TGTGCCAGCAGCGCGGGTGATACGCAGTATTTT.

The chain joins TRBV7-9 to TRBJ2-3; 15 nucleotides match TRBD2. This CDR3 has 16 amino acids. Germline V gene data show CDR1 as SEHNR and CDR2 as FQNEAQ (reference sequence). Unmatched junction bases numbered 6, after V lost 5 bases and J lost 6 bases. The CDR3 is CASSGGLAGGHDTQYF. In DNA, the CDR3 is TGTGCCAGCAGCGGAGGACTAGCGGGGGGGCATGATACGCAGTATTTT.

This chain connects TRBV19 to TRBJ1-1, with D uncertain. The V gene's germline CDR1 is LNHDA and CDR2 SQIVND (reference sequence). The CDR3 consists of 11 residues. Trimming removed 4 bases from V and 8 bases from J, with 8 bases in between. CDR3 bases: TGTGCCAGTAGTAGTTTCCCAGAAGCTTTCTTT. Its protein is CASSSFPEAFF. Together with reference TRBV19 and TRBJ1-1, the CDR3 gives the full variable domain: DGGITQSPKYLFRKEGQNVTLSCEQNLNHDAMYWYRQDPGQGLRLIYYSQIVNDFQKGDIAEGYSVSREKKESFPLTVTSAQKNPTAFYLCASSSFPEAFFGQGTRLTVV.

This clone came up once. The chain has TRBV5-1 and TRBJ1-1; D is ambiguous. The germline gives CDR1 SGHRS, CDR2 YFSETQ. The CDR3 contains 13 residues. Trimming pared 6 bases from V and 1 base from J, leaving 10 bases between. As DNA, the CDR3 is TGCGCCAGCACTCCCCCAGGGAACACTGAAGCTTTCTTT. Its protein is CASTPPGNTEAFF.

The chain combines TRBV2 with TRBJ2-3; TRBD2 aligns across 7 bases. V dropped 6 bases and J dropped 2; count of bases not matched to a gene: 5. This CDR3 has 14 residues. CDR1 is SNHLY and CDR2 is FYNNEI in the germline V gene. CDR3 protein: CASRVGGYTDTQYF. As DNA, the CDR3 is TGTGCCAGCAGGGTCGGGGGGTACACAGATACGCAGTATTTT. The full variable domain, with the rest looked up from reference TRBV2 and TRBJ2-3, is EPEVTQTPSHQVTQMGQEVILRCVPISNHLYFYWYRQILGQKVEFLVSFYNNEISEKSEIFDDQFSVERPDGSNFTLKIRSTKLEDSAMYFCASRVGGYTDTQYFGPGTRLTVL.

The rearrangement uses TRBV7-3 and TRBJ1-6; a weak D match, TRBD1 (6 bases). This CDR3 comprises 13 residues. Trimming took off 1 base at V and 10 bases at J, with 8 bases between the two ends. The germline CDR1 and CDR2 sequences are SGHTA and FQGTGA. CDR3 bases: TGTGCCAGCAGCTTAAAGGGGGGCTCACCCCTCCACTTT. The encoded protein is CASSLKGGSPLHF.

In nucleotides, the CDR3 is TGTGCCAGCAGCTCGGGACTAGCGGGAGTGACGGATACGCAGTATTTT. Its protein product is CASSSGLAGVTDTQYF. The chain has TRBV7-3 and TRBJ2-3; TRBD2 aligns across 14 bases. Germline CDR1 SGHTA, CDR2 FQGTGA. Trimming at V came to 4 bases and at J to 6 bases, leaving 6 bases not matched to a gene. The CDR3 extends over 16 amino acids.

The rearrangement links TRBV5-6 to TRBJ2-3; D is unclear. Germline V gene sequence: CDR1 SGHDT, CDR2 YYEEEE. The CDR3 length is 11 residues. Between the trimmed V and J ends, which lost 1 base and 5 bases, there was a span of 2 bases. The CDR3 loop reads CASSLLDTQYF. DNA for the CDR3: TGTGCCAGCAGCTTGTTAGATACGCAGTATTTT.

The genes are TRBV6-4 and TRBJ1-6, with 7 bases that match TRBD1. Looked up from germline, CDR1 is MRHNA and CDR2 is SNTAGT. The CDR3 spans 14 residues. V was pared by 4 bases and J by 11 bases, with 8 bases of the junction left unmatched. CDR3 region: CASSVDRVLPPLHF. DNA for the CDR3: TGTGCCAGCAGTGTAGACAGGGTTTTGCCACCCCTCCACTTT.

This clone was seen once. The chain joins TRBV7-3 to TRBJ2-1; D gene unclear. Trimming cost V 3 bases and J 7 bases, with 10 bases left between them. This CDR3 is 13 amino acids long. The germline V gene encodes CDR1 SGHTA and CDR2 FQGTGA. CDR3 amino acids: CASSFRLGNEQFF. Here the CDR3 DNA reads TGTGCCAGCAGCTTCAGGCTAGGAAATGAGCAGTTCTTC.

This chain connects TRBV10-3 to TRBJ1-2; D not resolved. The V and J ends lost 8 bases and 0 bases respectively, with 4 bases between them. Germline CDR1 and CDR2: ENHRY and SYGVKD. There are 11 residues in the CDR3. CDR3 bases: TGTGCCATCCTAGCTAACTATGGCTACACCTTC. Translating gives CAILANYGYTF.

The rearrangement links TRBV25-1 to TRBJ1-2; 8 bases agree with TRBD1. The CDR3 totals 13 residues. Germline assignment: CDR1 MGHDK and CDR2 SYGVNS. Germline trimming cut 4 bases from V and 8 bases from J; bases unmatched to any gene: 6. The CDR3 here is CASSVQGAEGYTF. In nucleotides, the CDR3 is TGTGCCAGCAGTGTGCAGGGGGCAGAGGGCTACACCTTC.

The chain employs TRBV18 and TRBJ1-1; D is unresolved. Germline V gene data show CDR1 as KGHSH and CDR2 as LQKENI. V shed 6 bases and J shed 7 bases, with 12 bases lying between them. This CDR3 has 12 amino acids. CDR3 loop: CASSPDPGEAFF. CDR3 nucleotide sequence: TGTGCCAGCTCCCCCGACCCTGGTGAAGCTTTCTTT.

The CDR3 bases are TGTGCCAGCGCGGAGCGGCAGGGAGAGGAGCAGTACTTC. The encoded protein is CASAERQGEEQYF. The chain uses TRBV7-2 and TRBJ2-7; tentatively, D is TRBD1 or TRBD2 (5 bases each). The CDR3 consists of 13 residues. The ends were cut back, 8 bases at V and 7 bases at J, with 18 bases in the middle. Germline V CDR1 and CDR2: SGHTA, FQGNSA.

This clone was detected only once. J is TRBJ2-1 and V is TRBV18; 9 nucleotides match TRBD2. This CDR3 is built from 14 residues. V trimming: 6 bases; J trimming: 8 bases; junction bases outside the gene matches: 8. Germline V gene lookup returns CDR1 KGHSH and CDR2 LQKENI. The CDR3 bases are TGTGCCAGCTCCTGGGGTAGCGGGAGTGATGAGCAGTTCTTC. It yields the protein CASSWGSGSDEQFF.

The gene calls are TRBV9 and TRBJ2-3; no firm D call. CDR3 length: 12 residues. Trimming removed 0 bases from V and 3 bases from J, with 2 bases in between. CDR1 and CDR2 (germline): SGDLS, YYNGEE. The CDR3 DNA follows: TGTGCCAGCAGCGTAGGAACAGATACGCAGTATTTT. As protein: CASSVGTDTQYF.

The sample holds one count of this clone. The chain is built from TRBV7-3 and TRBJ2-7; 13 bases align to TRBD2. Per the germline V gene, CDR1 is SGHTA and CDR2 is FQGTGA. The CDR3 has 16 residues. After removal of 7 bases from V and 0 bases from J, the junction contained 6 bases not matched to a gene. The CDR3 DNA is TGTGCCAGCACCCCGGGACTAGCGGGGAACTCCTACGAGCAGTACTTC. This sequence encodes CASTPGLAGNSYEQYF. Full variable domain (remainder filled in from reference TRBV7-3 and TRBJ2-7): GAGVSQTPSNKVTEKGKYVELRCDPISGHTALYWYRQSLGQGPEFLIYFQGTGAADDSGLPNDRFFAVRPEGSVSTLKIQRTERGDSAVYLCASTPGLAGNSYEQYFGPGTRLTVT.

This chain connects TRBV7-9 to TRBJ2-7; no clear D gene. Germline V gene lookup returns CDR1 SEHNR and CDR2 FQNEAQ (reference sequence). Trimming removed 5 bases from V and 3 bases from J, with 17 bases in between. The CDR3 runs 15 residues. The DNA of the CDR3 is TGTGCCAGCAGCCTGGGCCGACTGGAAATCTACGAGCAGTACTTC. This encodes CASSLGRLEIYEQYF.

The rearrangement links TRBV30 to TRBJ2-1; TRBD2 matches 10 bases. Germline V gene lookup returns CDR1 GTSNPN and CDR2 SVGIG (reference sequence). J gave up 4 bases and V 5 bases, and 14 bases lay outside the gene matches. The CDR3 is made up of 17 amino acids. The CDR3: CAWLTGAGTSVYNEQFF. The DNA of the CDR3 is TGTGCCTGGCTAACGGGAGCCGGGACTAGCGTTTACAATGAGCAGTTCTTC.

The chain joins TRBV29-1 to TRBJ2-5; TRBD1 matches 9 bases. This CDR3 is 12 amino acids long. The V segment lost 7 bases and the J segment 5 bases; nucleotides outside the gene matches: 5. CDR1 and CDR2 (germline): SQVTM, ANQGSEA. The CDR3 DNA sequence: TGCAGCGGGGGACAGGGAAGCGAGACCCAGTACTTC. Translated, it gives CSGGQGSETQYF.

CDR3 region: CATSSTGSNTDTQYF. The CDR3 coding sequence is TGTGCCACCAGCTCAACCGGGAGTAACACAGATACGCAGTATTTT. The J gene is TRBJ2-3, the V gene TRBV15, with D possibly being TRBD2 (6 bases). The CDR3 is 15 residues long. V lost 5 bases and J 2 bases, leaving 14 bases between the germline ends. Germline V gene lookup returns CDR1 LNHNV and CDR2 YYDKDF (reference sequence).

The CDR3 DNA sequence: TGTGCCAGCAGTTTATTAGCAGGTGGCCACGGGACCCAGTACTTC. Amino acids: CASSLLAGGHGTQYF. V gene TRBV27 combines with J gene TRBJ2-5; no reliable D call. This CDR3 has 15 amino acids. Germline CDR1 is MNHEY and CDR2 is SMNVEV (reference sequence). V shed 1 base and J shed 7 bases, with 16 bases lying between them.

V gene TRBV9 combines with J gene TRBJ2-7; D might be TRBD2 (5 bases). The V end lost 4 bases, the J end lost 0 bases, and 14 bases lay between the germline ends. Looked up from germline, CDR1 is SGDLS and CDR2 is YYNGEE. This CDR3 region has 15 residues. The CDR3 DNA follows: TGTGCCAGCAGCATTCAGGCGGGCGGCTCCTACGAGCAGTACTTC. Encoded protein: CASSIQAGGSYEQYF.

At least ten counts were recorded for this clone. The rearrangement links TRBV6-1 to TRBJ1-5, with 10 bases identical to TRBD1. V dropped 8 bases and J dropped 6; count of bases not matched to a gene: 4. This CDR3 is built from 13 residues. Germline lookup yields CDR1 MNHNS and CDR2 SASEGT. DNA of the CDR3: TGTGCCAGCGGATGGGACAGGGGTCAGCCCCAGCATTTT. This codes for CASGWDRGQPQHF.

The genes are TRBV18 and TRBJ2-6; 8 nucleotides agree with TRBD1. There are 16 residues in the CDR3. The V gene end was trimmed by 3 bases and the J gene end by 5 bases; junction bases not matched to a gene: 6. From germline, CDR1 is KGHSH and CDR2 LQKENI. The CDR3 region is CASSPSRGLRANVLTF. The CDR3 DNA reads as TGTGCCAGCTCACCTTCCAGGGGGCTGAGGGCCAACGTCCTGACTTTC.

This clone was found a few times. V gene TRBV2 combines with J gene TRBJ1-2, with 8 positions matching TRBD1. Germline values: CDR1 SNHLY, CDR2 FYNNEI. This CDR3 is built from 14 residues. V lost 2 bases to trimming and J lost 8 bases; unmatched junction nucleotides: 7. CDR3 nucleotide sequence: TGTGCCAGCAGTGAATTCGGACAGGGAGGAGGCTACACCTTC. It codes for CASSEFGQGGGYTF.

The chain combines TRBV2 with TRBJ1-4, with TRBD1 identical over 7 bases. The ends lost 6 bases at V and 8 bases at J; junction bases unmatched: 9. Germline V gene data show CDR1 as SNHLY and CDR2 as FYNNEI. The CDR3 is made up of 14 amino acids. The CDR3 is CASSEETGKEKLFF. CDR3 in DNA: TGTGCCAGCAGCGAGGAGACAGGGAAGGAAAAACTGTTTTTT.

The CDR3 sequence: CASTDTSGANVLTF. In DNA form, the CDR3 reads TGTGCCAGTACCGACACCTCTGGGGCCAACGTCCTGACTTTC. V gene TRBV19 combines with J gene TRBJ2-6; D is unclear. Germline loops: CDR1 LNHDA, CDR2 SQIVND (reference sequence). This CDR3 spans 14 amino acids. V dropped 7 bases and J dropped 0 bases, with 7 bases sitting between them. The full variable domain, rest sourced from reference TRBV19 and TRBJ2-6, is DGGITQSPKYLFRKEGQNVTLSCEQNLNHDAMYWYRQDPGQGLRLIYYSQIVNDFQKGDIAEGYSVSREKKESFPLTVTSAQKNPTAFYLCASTDTSGANVLTFGAGSRLTVL.

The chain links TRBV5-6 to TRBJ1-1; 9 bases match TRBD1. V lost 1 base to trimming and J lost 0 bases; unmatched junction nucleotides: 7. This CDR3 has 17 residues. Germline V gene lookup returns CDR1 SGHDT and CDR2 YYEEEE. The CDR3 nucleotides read TGTGCCAGCAGCTTGATGACAGGGGGATACTTGAACACTGAAGCTTTCTTT. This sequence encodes CASSLMTGGYLNTEAFF.

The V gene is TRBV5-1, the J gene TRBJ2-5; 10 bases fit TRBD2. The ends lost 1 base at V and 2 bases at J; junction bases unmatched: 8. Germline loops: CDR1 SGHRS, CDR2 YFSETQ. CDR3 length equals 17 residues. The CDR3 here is CASSLSTSGVIQETQYF. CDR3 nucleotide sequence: TGCGCCAGCAGCTTGAGTACTAGCGGGGTGATTCAAGAGACCCAGTACTTC.